These 22 T cell receptor beta chains came from one sample sequenced in a study of early T cells in non-severe SARS-CoV-2 infection. Each CDR3 protein is one row after TCRdb ran MiXCR on the 5' RACE reads. The data contain 85,000 to 95,000 distinct CDR3 sequences, around 17% of them singletons. Sequences were derived from whole blood, sampled at baseline. These receptors came from an adult who was a healthcare worker with PCR-confirmed SARS-CoV-2 infection or an uninfected control (not recorded which).

V gene TRBV20-1 combines with J gene TRBJ1-5; the D gene is possibly TRBD1 (6 bases). CDR3 size: 14 residues. V lost 2 bases and J lost 2, with 10 bases in between. Germline V CDR1 and CDR2: DFQATT, SNEGSKA (reference sequence). The CDR3 DNA reads TGCAGTGCTAGACTGGGGGGCCGCAATCAGCCCCAGCATTTT. This sequence encodes CSARLGGRNQPQHF.

The chain recombines TRBV18 with TRBJ2-7; TRBD2 aligns across 13 bases. Trimming at V came to 5 bases and at J to 4 bases, leaving 2 bases not matched to a gene. The CDR3 length is 14 residues. From germline, CDR1 is KGHSH and CDR2 LQKENI. CDR3 protein: CASSTGLAGYEQYF. DNA of the CDR3: TGTGCCAGCTCAACGGGACTAGCGGGATACGAGCAGTACTTC.

The chain is built from TRBV7-8 and TRBJ1-2; 12 bases match TRBD1. Germline CDR1 is SGHVS and CDR2 is FQNEAQ. The junction had 9 bases not matched to a gene; V was cut back by 2 bases and J by 8 bases. There are 16 residues in the CDR3. CDR3 protein: CASSLLGTGGGYGYTF. In DNA, the CDR3 is TGTGCCAGCAGCTTATTGGGGACAGGGGGCGGTTACGGCTACACCTTC.

This clonotype has a count of ten or more. V usage is TRBV6-5 and J usage is TRBJ1-1; 8 nucleotides line up with TRBD1. CDR3 length: 14 residues. V dropped 7 bases and J dropped 1; count of bases not matched to a gene: 5. The germline V gene has CDR1 MNHEY and CDR2 SVGAGI. CDR3 sequence reads: CASNPGQENTEAFF. DNA of the CDR3: TGTGCCAGCAATCCGGGACAGGAGAACACTGAAGCTTTCTTT.

This clonotype was counted between two and nine times. This sequence joins TRBV6-5 and TRBJ1-5; no clear D. The germline V gene has CDR1 MNHEY and CDR2 SVGAGI. Trimming left V 6 bases short and J 7 bases short, with 13 bases between. CDR3 size: 13 residues. CDR3 protein: CASRTRRGQPQHF. DNA of the CDR3: TGTGCCAGCAGGACTAGGAGAGGCCAGCCCCAGCATTTT.

This clonotype was found a few times. The chain has TRBV28 and TRBJ1-2, with D possibly being TRBD1 (5 bases). The V and J ends lost 3 bases and 3 bases respectively, with 8 bases between them. The CDR3 is 13 amino acids. Per the germline V gene, CDR1 is MDHEN and CDR2 is SYDVKM. Written as DNA, the CDR3 is TGTGCCAGCAGTTTTTGGGGCGACTATGGCTACACCTTC. Its translation is CASSFWGDYGYTF.

The V call is TRBV20-1, the J call TRBJ2-5; D is ambiguous. This CDR3 has 13 amino acids. Germline V gene data show CDR1 as DFQATT and CDR2 as SNEGSKA (reference sequence). Trimming removed 6 bases at V and 2 bases at J, with 13 bases between. In nucleotides, the CDR3 is TGCAGTGCCCAGGATGACTTTCAAGAGACCCAGTACTTC. Residues: CSAQDDFQETQYF.

J is TRBJ2-1 and V is TRBV5-1; TRBD1 or TRBD2 may be the D gene (5 bases each). The CDR3 runs 17 residues. V lost 3 bases, J lost 10 bases, and 26 bases lay in between. Per the germline V gene, CDR1 is SGHRS and CDR2 is YFSETQ. The CDR3: CASSSGRGPRALGEQFF. Here the CDR3 DNA reads TGCGCCAGCAGCTCGGGCCGGGGACCGAGAGCATTGGGCGAGCAGTTCTTC.

This chain joins TRBV20-1 and TRBJ2-3; D is undetermined. The V gene's germline CDR1 is DFQATT and CDR2 SNEGSKA (reference sequence). The V end lost 1 base, the J end lost 4 bases, and 9 bases lay between the germline ends. The CDR3 totals 13 residues. The CDR3: CSARVNGADTQYF. CDR3 in DNA: TGCAGTGCTAGAGTGAATGGTGCAGATACGCAGTATTTT.

The chain is built from TRBV4-2 and TRBJ1-3; D gene unclear. V lost 3 bases and J 0 bases, leaving 15 bases between the germline ends. Germline values: CDR1 LGHNA, CDR2 YNFKEQ. CDR3 size: 17 residues. CDR3 residues: CASSQTPTAFSGNTIYF. CDR3 in DNA: TGTGCCAGCAGCCAGACCCCCACGGCCTTCTCTGGAAACACCATATATTTT.

This chain uses TRBV20-1 with TRBJ2-1; tentative D call: TRBD1 (7 bases). This CDR3 has 13 residues. Germline CDR1 is DFQATT and CDR2 is SNEGSKA (reference sequence). Trimming took off 4 bases at V and 6 bases at J, with 13 bases between the two ends. The CDR3 nucleotides are TGCAGTGCTAAGGACCAGGGGGGCAATGAGCAGTTCTTC. Its protein is CSAKDQGGNEQFF.

This clonotype has just a few counts. The chain combines TRBV6-2 or TRBV6-3 with TRBJ2-7; D is uncertain. The V gene lost 6 bases and the J gene lost 3 bases, with 9 bases spanning the gap. The germline CDR1 and CDR2 sequences are MNHEY and SVGEGT. The CDR3 is 12 residues long. This CDR3 is CASRKVLYEQYF. CDR3 nucleotides: TGTGCCAGCAGGAAGGTCCTCTACGAGCAGTACTTC.

This clonotype has at least ten counts. The chain has TRBV4-1 and TRBJ1-5; tentatively, D is TRBD1 (5 bases). The V and J ends lost 3 bases and 4 bases respectively, with 16 bases between them. Germline CDR1 and CDR2: MGHRA and YSYEKL. The CDR3 contains 16 residues. DNA of the CDR3: TGCGCCAGCAGCCACCCCCGGGGGGAGACAAATCAGCCCCAGCATTTT. It specifies CASSHPRGETNQPQHF.

This clonotype appeared a few times. The V gene is TRBV4-1, the J gene TRBJ2-1; D possibly corresponds to TRBD1 (5 bases). This CDR3 contains 14 residues. Germline CDR1 reads MGHRA; CDR2 reads YSYEKL. Trimming left V 1 base short and J 10 bases short, with 14 bases between. CDR3 sequence reads: CASSQGVLGVEQFF. In DNA, the CDR3 is TGCGCCAGCAGCCAAGGAGTATTAGGGGTGGAGCAGTTCTTC.

This chain joins TRBV7-2 and TRBJ2-3; TRBD2 aligns across 11 bases. V shed 5 bases and J 3 bases; nucleotides not matched to a gene: 4. The germline V gene encodes CDR1 SGHTA and CDR2 FQGNSA. CDR3 length equals 15 residues. In DNA form, the CDR3 reads TGTGCCAGCAGCCGACTAGCGGGGACAACAGATACGCAGTATTTT. The encoded protein is CASSRLAGTTDTQYF.

The V gene is TRBV3-1, the J gene TRBJ1-5, with D unclear. V was trimmed by 4 bases and J by 1 base, leaving 8 bases between them. This CDR3 contains 14 residues. CDR1 LGHDT and CDR2 YNNKEL come from the germline V gene (reference sequence). CDR3 in DNA: TGTGCCAGCAGCCCTTTCGAGAGCAATCAGCCCCAGCATTTT. It is translated as CASSPFESNQPQHF.

The table lists this clonotype with many counts. This chain links TRBV30 with TRBJ2-7; D is possibly TRBD2 (6 bases). The CDR3 totals 12 residues. With 8 bases removed from V and 2 bases from J, the gap between germline ends came to 13 bases. Per germline, CDR1 GTSNPN and CDR2 SVGIG (reference sequence). The CDR3 is CAGSGSAYEQYF. The CDR3 DNA reads TGTGCCGGTAGCGGCAGTGCCTACGAGCAGTACTTC.

This clonotype was counted many times. V gene TRBV4-2 combines with J gene TRBJ2-7; D is unclear. This CDR3 spans 12 amino acids. The germline V gene encodes CDR1 LGHNA and CDR2 YNFKEQ. V was pared by 0 bases and J by 7 bases, with 7 bases between. CDR3 sequence: CASSQDFGEQYF. The CDR3 DNA follows: TGTGCCAGCAGCCAAGATTTTGGGGAGCAGTACTTC.

Only a few counts were recorded for this clonotype. The V and J genes are TRBV5-1 and TRBJ1-1; D may be TRBD1 (5 bases). V lost 7 bases and J 3 bases, leaving 7 bases between the germline ends. This CDR3 comprises 11 residues. CDR1 SGHRS and CDR2 YFSETQ come from the germline V gene. The CDR3 nucleotides read TGCGCCAGCTTAGGGGACACTGAAGCTTTCTTT. Amino acids: CASLGDTEAFF.

This clonotype was seen at least ten times. J is TRBJ1-1 and V is TRBV12-3 or TRBV12-4, with TRBD1 as a possible D gene (5 bases). The CDR3 has 15 amino acids. V lost 6 bases, J lost 2 bases, and 16 bases lay in between. The CDR3 region has the DNA TGTGCCAGCAGCATCAATACAGGTTTCAACACTGAAGCTTTCTTT. Translating it yields CASSINTGFNTEAFF.

This clonotype was recorded at least ten times. The chain employs TRBV12-3 or TRBV12-4 and TRBJ1-2, with no clear D. V was pared by 5 bases and J by 6 bases, with 19 bases between. The CDR3 contains 15 residues. CDR3 DNA: TGTGCCAGCAGTGCACACGATTTCAAAGCAGATGGCTACACCTTC. It is translated as CASSAHDFKADGYTF.

The chain has TRBV2 and TRBJ2-1; 12 positions match TRBD2. V dropped 3 bases and J dropped 4; count of bases not matched to a gene: 1. The CDR3 totals 15 residues. The germline CDR1 and CDR2 sequences are SNHLY and FYNNEI. In DNA form, the CDR3 reads TGTGCCAGCAGTGAGGGACTAGCGGGTTACAATGAGCAGTTCTTC. It encodes CASSEGLAGYNEQFF.